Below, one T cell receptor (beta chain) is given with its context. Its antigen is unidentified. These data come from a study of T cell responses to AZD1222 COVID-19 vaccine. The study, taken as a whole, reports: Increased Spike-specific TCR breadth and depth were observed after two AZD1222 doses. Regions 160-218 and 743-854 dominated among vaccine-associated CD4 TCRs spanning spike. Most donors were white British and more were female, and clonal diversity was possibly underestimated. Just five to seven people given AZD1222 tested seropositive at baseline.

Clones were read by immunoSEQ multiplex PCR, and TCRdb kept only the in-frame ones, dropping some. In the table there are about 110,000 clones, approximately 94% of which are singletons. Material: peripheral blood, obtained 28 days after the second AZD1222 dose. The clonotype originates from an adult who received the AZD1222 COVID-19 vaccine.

The CDR3 here is CASSSQTSGGTDTQYF. CDR3 nucleotides: TGCGCCAGCAGCTCCCAGACTAGCGGGGGCACAGATACGCAGTATTTT. The chain couples TRBV5-1 to TRBJ2-3; 11 positions agree with TRBD2. The length of the CDR3 is 16 residues. Germline V lookup: CDR1 SGHRS, CDR2 YFSETQ. V lost 3 bases, J lost 1 base, and 4 bases stayed unmatched.